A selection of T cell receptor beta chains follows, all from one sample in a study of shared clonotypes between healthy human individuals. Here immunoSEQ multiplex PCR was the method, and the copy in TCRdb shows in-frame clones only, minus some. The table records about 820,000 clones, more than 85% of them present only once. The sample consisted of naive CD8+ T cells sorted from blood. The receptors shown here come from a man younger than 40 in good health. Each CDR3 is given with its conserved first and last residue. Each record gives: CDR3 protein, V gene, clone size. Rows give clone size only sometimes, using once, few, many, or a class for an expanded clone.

CASSPWTESYEQYF	TRBV11-2	NA
CASSEEGAGDEQYF	TRBV10-1	NA
CASSQEGYYEQYF	TRBV4-1	NA
CAISDRTSGWNEQFF	TRBV10-3	once
CASSVFGEGSEQFF	TRBV9	NA
CASSFRTSMNTGELFF	TRBV5-8	NA
CASSVGMGQYEQFF	TRBV9	NA
CAISEEGMQPQHF	TRBV10-3	NA
CASSLKTVKHVGELFF	TRBV5-4	NA
CASSYTGAGAINQPQHF	TRBV28	NA
CASSLAVWGSTYNEQFF	TRBV11-2	NA
CAISRAGSSYEQYF	TRBV10-3	NA
CATSTQTSGAPSYNEQFF	TRBV15	NA
CASSPRFRLAGYEQYF	TRBV28	NA
CASSEEGGTEAFF	TRBV9	NA
CASSSNYQGSQYF	TRBV6-6	NA
CASSRTGRLEQYF	TRBV14	NA